This TCR beta chain stems from a study of blood T cell repertoires in COVID-19. Background on the study: The study drew acute and convalescent COVID-19 samples from the United States, Italy and Spain. Sources were T cells, B-cell-depleted T cells, or PBMCs; the material itself was cDNA or gDNA.

Per the original data handling: Reference gene primer amplification in the assay estimated nucleated cell counts. TCRdb keeps only in-frame clones here, not all; method: immunoSEQ multiplex PCR. D and trimming were read from the DNA, whereas the V and J calls and clone size are those reported in that table. Among more than 95,000 clones listed, around four fifths were seen once. The germline gives CDR1 WSHSY, CDR2 SAAADI. The CDR3 is 14 amino acids. V was clipped by 7 bases and J by 2 bases; unmatched bases: 3. The V call is TRBV10-2, the J call TRBJ2-1; 9 bases agree with TRBD2. This receptor was obtained from a man in his 60s with acute or convalescent COVID-19. The source material was peripheral blood. CDR3 region: CASTSGTTYNEQFF. As DNA, the CDR3 is TGCGCCAGCACTAGCGGGACAACCTACAATGAGCAGTTCTTC.